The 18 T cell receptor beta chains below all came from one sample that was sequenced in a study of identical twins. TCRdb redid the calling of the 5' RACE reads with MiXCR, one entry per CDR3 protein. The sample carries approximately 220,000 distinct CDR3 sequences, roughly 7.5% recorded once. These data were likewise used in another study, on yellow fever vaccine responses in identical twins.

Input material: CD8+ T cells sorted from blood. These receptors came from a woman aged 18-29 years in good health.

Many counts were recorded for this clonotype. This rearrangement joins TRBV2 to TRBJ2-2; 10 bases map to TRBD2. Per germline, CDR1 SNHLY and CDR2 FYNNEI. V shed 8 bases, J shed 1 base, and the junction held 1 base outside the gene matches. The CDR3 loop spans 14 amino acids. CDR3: CASVAGGNTGELFF. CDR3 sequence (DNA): TGTGCCAGCGTAGCGGGAGGGAACACCGGGGAGCTGTTTTTT.

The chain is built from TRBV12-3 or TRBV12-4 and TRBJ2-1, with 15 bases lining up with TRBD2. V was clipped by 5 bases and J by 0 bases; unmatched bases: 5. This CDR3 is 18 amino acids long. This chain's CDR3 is CASSPGTSGGSSYNEQFF. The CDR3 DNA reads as TGTGCCAGCAGTCCCGGGACTAGCGGGGGGAGCTCCTACAATGAGCAGTTCTTC.

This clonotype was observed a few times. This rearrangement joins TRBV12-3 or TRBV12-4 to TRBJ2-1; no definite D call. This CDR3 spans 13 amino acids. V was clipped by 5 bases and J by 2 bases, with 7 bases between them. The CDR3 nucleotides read TGTGCCAGCAGTGCAGAAGCCTACAATGAGCAGTTCTTC. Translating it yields CASSAEAYNEQFF.

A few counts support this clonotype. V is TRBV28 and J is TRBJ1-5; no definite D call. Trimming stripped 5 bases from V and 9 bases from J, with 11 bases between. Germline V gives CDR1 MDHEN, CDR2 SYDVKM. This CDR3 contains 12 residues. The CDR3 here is CASSTYRGPQHF. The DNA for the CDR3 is TGTGCCAGCAGTACGTACCGGGGGCCCCAGCATTTT.

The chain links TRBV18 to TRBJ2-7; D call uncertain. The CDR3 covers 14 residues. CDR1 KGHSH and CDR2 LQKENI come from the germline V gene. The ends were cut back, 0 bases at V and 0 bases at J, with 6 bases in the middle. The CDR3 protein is CASSPPWDSYEQYF. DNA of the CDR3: TGTGCCAGCTCACCACCGTGGGACTCCTACGAGCAGTACTTC.

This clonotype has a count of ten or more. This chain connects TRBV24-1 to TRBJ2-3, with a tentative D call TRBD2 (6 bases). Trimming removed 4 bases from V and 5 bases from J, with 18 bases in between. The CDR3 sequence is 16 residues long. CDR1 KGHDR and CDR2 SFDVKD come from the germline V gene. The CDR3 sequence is CATSEAGTRTLDTQYF. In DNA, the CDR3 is TGTGCCACCAGTGAAGCCGGGACTCGCACACTAGATACGCAGTATTTT.

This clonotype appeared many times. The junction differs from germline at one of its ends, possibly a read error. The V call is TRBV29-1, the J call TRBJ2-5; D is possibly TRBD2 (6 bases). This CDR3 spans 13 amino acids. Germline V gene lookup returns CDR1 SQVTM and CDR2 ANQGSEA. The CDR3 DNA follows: TGCAACGTTGGATGGGGGGTACAAGAGACCCAGTACTTC. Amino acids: CNVGWGVQETQYF.

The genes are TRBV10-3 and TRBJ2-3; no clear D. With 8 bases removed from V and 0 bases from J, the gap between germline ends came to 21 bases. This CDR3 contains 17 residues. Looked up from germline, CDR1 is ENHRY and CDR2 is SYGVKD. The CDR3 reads CAIFTPGSLGSTDTQYF. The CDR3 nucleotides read TGTGCCATCTTCACCCCCGGCTCCCTAGGAAGCACAGATACGCAGTATTTT.

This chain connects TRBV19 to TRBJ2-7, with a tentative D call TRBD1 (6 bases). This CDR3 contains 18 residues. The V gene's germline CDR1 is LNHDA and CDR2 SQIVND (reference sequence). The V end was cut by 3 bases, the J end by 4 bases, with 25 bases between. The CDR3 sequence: CASSIFFSLGTHLYEQYF. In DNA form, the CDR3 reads TGTGCCAGTAGTATTTTCTTTAGTCTGGGGACACACCTTTACGAGCAGTACTTC.

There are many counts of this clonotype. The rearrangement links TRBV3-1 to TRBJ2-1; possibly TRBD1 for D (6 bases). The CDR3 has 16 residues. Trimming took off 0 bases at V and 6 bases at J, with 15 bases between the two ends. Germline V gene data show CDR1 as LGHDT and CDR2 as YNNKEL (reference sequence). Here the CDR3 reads CASSQDRQAPGNEQFF. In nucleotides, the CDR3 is TGTGCCAGCAGCCAAGATCGACAGGCTCCGGGCAATGAGCAGTTCTTC.

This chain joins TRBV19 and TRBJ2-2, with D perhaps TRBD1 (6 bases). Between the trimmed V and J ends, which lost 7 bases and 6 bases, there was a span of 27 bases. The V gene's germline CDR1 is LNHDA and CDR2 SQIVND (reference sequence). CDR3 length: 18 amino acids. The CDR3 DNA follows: TGTGCCAGTAAGACCGGTCTTGGCAGGGGATTTGCAGCCGGGGAGCTGTTTTTT. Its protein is CASKTGLGRGFAAGELFF.

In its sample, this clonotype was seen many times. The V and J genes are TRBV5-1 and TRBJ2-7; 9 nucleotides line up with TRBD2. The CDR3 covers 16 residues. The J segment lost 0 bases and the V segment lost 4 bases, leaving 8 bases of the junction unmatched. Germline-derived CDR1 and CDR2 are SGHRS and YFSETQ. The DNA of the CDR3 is TGCGCCAGCAGCCCCGATAGCGGGGGAAGCTCCTACGAGCAGTACTTC. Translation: CASSPDSGGSSYEQYF.

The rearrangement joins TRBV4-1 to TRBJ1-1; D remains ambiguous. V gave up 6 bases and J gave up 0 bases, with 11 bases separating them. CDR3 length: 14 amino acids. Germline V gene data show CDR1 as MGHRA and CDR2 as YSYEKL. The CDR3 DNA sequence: TGCGCCAGCAGACCAGACAAGGTGAACACTGAAGCTTTCTTT. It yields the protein CASRPDKVNTEAFF.

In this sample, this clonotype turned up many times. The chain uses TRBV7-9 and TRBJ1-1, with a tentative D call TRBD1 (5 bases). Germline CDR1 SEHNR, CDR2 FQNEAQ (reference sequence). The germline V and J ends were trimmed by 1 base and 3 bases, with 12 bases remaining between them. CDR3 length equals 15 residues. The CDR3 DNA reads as TGTGCCAGCAGCTTAGGCAGGGAGCCGGACACTGAAGCTTTCTTT. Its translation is CASSLGREPDTEAFF.

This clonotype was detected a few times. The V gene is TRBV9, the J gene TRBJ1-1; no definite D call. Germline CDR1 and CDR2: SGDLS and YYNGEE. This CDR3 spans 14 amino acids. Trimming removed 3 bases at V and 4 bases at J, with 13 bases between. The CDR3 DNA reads TGTGCCAGCAGCGCACGCCAGGACGGCACTGAAGCTTTCTTT. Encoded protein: CASSARQDGTEAFF.

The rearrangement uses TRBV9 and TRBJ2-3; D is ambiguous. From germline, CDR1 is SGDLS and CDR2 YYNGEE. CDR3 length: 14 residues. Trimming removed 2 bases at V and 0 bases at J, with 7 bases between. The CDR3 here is CASSVKGSTDTQYF. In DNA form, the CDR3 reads TGTGCCAGCAGCGTTAAAGGGAGCACAGATACGCAGTATTTT.

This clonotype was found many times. The CDR3, as DNA: TGCGCCAGCAGCCACTGGGAAAGAACGGGGTTGGGGAATGAGCAGTTCTTC. Translating it yields CASSHWERTGLGNEQFF. The chain joins TRBV4-1 to TRBJ2-1; tentatively, D is TRBD2 (5 bases). Germline CDR1 and CDR2: MGHRA and YSYEKL. This CDR3 spans 17 amino acids. V was clipped by 3 bases and J by 7 bases, with 22 bases between them.

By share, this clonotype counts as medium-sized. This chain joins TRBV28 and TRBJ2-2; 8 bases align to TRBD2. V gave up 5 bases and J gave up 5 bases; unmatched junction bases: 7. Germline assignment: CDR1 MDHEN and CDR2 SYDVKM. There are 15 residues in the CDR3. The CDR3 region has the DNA TGTGCCAGCAGTGCCGGGACTAGGGATACCGGGGAGCTGTTTTTT. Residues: CASSAGTRDTGELFF.